The subject of this entry is one T cell receptor beta chain. The data originate from a study of cytomegalovirus exposure and HLA in healthy donors. The CDR3 totals 16 residues. V was clipped by 4 bases and J by 3 bases; unmatched bases: 12. Germline CDR1 and CDR2: LNHNV and YYDKDF (reference sequence). Produced via immunoSEQ multiplex PCR; TCRdb's table is partial and in-frame only. This sample yields hundreds of thousands of clones, of which roughly 84% are seen a single time; 12% belongs to the top ten. Sequences were obtained from PBMCs. The chain combines TRBV15 with TRBJ2-7; 7 nucleotides agree with TRBD2. The sequence was obtained from a man aged 18 to 30 in good health and CMV-seropositive. The DNA for the CDR3 is TGTGCCACCAGCATTTTTCTAGCGGCCGCAGGCTACGAGCAGTACTTC. Translating it yields CATSIFLAAAGYEQYF.